The T cell receptor beta chain described here comes from a study of blood T cell repertoires in COVID-19. Whole-study context: The analysed material was cDNA or gDNA that came from T cells, B-cell-depleted T cells, or PBMCs.

Sequencing was performed with immunoSEQ multiplex PCR; in TCRdb, only in-frame clones are kept and a portion is missing. The data contain 200,000 or so clones, approximately 84% of them singletons. The clonotype was recovered from a man aged 55 to 69 who had recovered from COVID-19. Sample: PBMCs or T cells enriched from blood (not recorded which).

The CDR3 protein is CAISEGQGSAQHF. The CDR3 DNA is TGTGCCATCAGTGAGGGGCAGGGGAGCGCCCAGCATTTT. This chain joins TRBV10-3 and TRBJ1-5; a weak D match, TRBD1 (6 bases). This CDR3 has 13 amino acids. V lost 2 bases, J lost 11 bases, and 13 bases lay in between. Germline V CDR1 and CDR2: ENHRY, SYGVKD.